A selection of T cell receptor beta chains follows, all from one sample in a study of CD8+ T cells in alopecia areata. Sequencing used immunoSEQ multiplex PCR; TCRdb keeps in-frame clones, though not all of them. The data hold 100,000 to 150,000 clones, with around 50% observed a single time. The specimen was NKG2D-low CD8+ T cells sorted from blood. These receptors came from a human donor with alopecia areata. Each CDR3 is given with its conserved first and last residue. The order of the fields is V gene, J gene, CDR3 protein.

v_call: TRBV29-1; j_call: TRBJ2-3; cdr3_aa: CSVDLRDRGRADTQYF
v_call: TRBV29-1; j_call: TRBJ2-1; cdr3_aa: CSVYGTSGYNEQFF
v_call: TRBV28; j_call: TRBJ2-1; cdr3_aa: CASSLVPISGRFDEQFF
v_call: TRBV2; j_call: TRBJ1-5; cdr3_aa: CASHDGANQPQHF
v_call: TRBV29-1; j_call: TRBJ2-2; cdr3_aa: CSVERSEAAPHTGELFF
v_call: TRBV29-1; j_call: TRBJ1-1; cdr3_aa: CSVSLQGEAFF
v_call: TRBV23-1; j_call: TRBJ1-1; cdr3_aa: CASSPRQDTPPLEAFF
v_call: TRBV29-1; j_call: TRBJ2-3; cdr3_aa: CSVLTGNDCTDTQYF
v_call: TRBV19; j_call: TRBJ2-7; cdr3_aa: CASSSRDSVYEQYF
v_call: TRBV5-1; j_call: TRBJ1-1; cdr3_aa: CASSFRGVGEAFF